This T cell receptor (beta chain) emerged from a study of CD8+ T cells in alopecia areata. Treatment here: oral pan-JAK inhibitor, 5-10 mg twice daily. Investigators isolated RNA and reverse transcribed it into cDNA to act as the sequencing template. Sequenced by immunoSEQ multiplex PCR; TCRdb stores in-frame clones only, minus some. This table holds about 110,000 clones, roughly three fifths found once. The germline CDR1 and CDR2 sequences are SNHLY and FYNNEI. The ends lost 5 bases at V and 3 bases at J; junction bases unmatched: 6. CDR3 length equals 14 residues. This clone was detected once. The sequence was collected from a human donor with alopecia areata. The sequences come from CD8+ T cells sorted from blood, collected at week 24, from a patient treated with tofacitinib. The chain is built from TRBV2 and TRBJ1-2; 7 positions match TRBD1. The CDR3: CASSTGAGDYGYTF. Written as DNA, the CDR3 is TGTGCCAGCAGTACAGGGGCTGGGGACTATGGCTACACCTTC.